This T cell receptor beta chain was retrieved from a study of shared clonotypes between healthy human individuals. CD45RO-negative cells were positively selected for CCR7, leaving out terminally differentiated effector memory CD45RA+ cells. Profiled with immunoSEQ multiplex PCR; TCRdb holds only in-frame clones, not every one. The sample lists roughly 570,000 clones, roughly 98% occurring once. This clone was seen once. The clonotype was recovered from a young man in good health. The sequenced sample consisted of naive CD8+ T cells sorted from blood.

CDR3 region: CASSRGSAEAFF. The CDR3 DNA reads TGCGCCAGCAGTCGAGGCTCCGCTGAAGCTTTCTTT. The V and J genes are TRBV4-1 and TRBJ1-1, with D unclear. Germline V gene sequence: CDR1 MGHRA, CDR2 YSYEKL. The germline V and J ends were trimmed by 6 bases and 6 bases, with 11 bases remaining between them. This CDR3 is 12 amino acids long.